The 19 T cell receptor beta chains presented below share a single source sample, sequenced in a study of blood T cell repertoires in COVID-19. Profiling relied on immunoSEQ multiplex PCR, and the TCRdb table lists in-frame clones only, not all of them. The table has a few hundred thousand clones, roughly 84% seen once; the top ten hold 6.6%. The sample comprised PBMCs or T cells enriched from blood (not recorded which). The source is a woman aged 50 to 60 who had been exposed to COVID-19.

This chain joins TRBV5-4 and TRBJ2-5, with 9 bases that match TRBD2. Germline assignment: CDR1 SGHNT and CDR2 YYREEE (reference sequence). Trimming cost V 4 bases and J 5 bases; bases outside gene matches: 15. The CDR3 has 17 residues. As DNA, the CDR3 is TGTGCCAGCAGCCAGGACTTTCCCAGCGGGGGGAAGGAGACCCAGTACTTC. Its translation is CASSQDFPSGGKETQYF.

The CDR3 sequence is CASSLEEGQETNEQFF. CDR3 nucleotides: TGCGCCAGCAGCCTAGAAGAGGGCCAGGAAACAAATGAGCAGTTCTTC. The rearrangement uses TRBV5-1 and TRBJ2-1, with a possible D match to TRBD2 (5 bases). The CDR3 sequence is 16 residues long. V dropped 4 bases and J dropped 7 bases, with 21 bases sitting between them. Germline V CDR1 and CDR2: SGHRS, YFSETQ.

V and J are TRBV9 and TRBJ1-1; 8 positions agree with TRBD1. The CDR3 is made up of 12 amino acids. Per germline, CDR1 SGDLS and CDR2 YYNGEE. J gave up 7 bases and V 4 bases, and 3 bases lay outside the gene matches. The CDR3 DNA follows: TGTGCCAGCAGCAAGACAGGGGATGAAGCTTTCTTT. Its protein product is CASSKTGDEAFF.

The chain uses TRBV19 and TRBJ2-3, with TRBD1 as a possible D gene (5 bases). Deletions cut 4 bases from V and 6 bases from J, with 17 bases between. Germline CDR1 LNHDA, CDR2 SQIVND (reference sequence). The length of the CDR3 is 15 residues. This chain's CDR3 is CASSTRGGLGDTQYF. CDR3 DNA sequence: TGTGCCAGTAGTACTAGGGGTGGCCTCGGCGATACGCAGTATTTT.

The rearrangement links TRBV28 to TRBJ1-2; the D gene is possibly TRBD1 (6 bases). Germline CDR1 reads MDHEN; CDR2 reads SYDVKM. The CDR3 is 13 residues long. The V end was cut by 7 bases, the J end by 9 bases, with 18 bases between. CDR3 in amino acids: CASIRGGGQSYTF. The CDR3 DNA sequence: TGTGCCAGCATCCGAGGTGGGGGCCAAAGCTACACCTTC.

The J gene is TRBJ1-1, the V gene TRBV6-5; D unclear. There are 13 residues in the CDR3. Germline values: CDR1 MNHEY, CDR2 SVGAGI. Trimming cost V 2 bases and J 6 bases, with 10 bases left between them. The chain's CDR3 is CASSYRGTAEAFF. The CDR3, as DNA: TGTGCCAGCAGTTACCGGGGTACCGCTGAAGCTTTCTTT.

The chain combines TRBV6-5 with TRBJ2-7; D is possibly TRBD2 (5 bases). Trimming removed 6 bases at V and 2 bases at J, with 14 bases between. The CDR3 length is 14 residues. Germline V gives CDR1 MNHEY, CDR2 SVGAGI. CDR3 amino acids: CASSPGGSPYEQYF. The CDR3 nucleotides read TGTGCCAGCAGCCCCGGAGGTTCCCCCTACGAGCAGTACTTC.

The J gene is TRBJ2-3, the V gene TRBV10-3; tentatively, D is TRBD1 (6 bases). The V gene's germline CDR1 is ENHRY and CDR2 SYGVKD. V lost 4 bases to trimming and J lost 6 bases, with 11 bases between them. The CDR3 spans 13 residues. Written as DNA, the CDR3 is TGTGCCATCAGTGGATCAGGGGACGATACGCAGTATTTT. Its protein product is CAISGSGDDTQYF.

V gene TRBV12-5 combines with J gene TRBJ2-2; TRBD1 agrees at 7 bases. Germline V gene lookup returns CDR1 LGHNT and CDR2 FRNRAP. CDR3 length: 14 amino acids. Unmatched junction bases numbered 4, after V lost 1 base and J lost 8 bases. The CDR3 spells CASGLAGGLGELFF. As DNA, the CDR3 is TGTGCTAGTGGTTTGGCAGGGGGTCTGGGGGAGCTGTTTTTT.

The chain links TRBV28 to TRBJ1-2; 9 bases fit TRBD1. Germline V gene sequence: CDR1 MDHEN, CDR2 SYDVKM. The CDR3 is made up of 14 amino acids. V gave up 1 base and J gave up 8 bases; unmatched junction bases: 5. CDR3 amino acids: CASSLSGQGQGYTF. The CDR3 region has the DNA TGTGCCAGCAGTTTATCCGGACAGGGGCAAGGCTACACCTTC.

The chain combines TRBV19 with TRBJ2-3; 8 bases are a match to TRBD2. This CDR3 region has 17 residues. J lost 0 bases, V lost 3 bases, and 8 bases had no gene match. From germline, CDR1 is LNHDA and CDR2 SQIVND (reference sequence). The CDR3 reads CASSIAGGPYSTDTQYF. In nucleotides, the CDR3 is TGTGCCAGTAGTATTGCGGGGGGACCCTATAGCACAGATACGCAGTATTTT.

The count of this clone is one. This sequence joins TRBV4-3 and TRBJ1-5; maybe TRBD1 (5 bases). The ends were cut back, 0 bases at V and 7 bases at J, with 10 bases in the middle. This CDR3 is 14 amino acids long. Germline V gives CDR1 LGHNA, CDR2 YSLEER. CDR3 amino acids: CASSQDRRAQPQHF. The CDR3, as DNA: TGCGCCAGCAGCCAAGATCGCAGGGCCCAGCCCCAGCATTTT.

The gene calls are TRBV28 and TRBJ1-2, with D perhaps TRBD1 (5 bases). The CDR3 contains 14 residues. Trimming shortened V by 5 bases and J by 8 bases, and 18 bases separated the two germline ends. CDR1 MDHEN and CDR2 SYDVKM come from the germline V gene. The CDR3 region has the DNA TGTGCCAGCAGTGTAGGGGCGACGACCCGAGGCTACACCTTC. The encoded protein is CASSVGATTRGYTF.

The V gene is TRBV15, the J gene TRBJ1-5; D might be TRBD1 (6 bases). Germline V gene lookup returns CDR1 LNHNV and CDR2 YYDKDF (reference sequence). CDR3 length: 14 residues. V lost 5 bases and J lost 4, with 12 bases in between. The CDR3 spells CATSSDQGNQPQHF. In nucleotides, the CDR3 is TGTGCCACCAGCTCCGATCAGGGGAATCAGCCCCAGCATTTT.

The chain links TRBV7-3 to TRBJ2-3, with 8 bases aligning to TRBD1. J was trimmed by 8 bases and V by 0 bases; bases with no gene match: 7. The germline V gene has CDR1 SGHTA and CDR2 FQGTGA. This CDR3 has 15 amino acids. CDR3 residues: CASSLTGQGLGTQYF. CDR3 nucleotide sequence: TGTGCCAGCAGCTTAACAGGACAGGGTCTCGGTACGCAGTATTTT.

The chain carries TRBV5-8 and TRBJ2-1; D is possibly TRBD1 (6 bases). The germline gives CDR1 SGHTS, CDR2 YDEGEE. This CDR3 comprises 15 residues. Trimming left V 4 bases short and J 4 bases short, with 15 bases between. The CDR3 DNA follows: TGTGCCAGCAGCGCCGGGACATGGGGTTACAATGAGCAGTTCTTC. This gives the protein CASSAGTWGYNEQFF.

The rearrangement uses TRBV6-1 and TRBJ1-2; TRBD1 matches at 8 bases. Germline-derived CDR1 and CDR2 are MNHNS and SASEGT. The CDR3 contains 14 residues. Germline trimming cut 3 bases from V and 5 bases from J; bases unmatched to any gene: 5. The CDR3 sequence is CASSEGQAYYGYTF. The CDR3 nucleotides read TGTGCCAGCAGTGAGGGACAGGCCTATTATGGCTACACCTTC.

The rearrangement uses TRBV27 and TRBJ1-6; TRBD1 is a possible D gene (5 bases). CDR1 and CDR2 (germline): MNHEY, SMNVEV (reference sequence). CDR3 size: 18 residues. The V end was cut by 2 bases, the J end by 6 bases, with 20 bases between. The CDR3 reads CASSLTPARDFSNSPLHF. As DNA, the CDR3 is TGTGCCAGCAGTTTAACTCCCGCACGGGACTTTTCTAATTCACCCCTCCACTTT.

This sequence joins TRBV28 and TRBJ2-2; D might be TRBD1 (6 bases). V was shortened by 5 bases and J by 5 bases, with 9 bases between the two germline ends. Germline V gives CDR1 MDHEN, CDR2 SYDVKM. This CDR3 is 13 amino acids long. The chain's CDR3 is CASSHQGTGELFF. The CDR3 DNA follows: TGTGCCAGCAGTCATCAGGGGACCGGGGAGCTGTTTTTT. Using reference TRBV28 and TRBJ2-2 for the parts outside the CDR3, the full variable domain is DVKVTQSSRYLVKRTGEKVFLECVQDMDHENMFWYRQDPGLGLRLIYFSYDVKMKEKGDIPEGYSVSREKKERFSLILESASTNQTSMYLCASSHQGTGELFFGEGSRLTVL.